This T cell receptor beta chain was retrieved from a study of T cell changes during pregnancy in multiple sclerosis (dated by TCRdb to the late 2010s). Describing the broader study: In women with multiple sclerosis, the researchers looked at how the T cell repertoire shifted as pregnancy progressed.

Library preparation employed the immunoSEQ multiplex PCR assay. The immuneACCESS repertoire file appears here via TCRdb, limited to in-frame rearrangements. These files lack a portion of the clones; in checked studies, under half of the deficit traces to unresolved V genes, and the cause of the others is not known. Counted in this sample were 70,000 to 100,000 clones; almost 95% of them appeared once. 2% to 2.5% of the sample is in the top ten clones. A distance of 9 bases separates the germline ends of V and J, which lose 3 bases and 4 bases respectively. The CDR3 sequence holds 13 residues, the cysteine and phenylalanine included. Only the CDR3 DNA stays, 39 bases, in frame from base 1. From a lookup of the germline V gene (reference sequence), CDR1 and CDR2 are MNHEY and SMNVEV. A word on this clone: Its antigen is unknown. Nothing much larger sits one base from this clone, and base qualities are not available.

The receptor was derived from a female donor with multiple sclerosis, enrolled in a pregnancy study. The chain was built from TRBV27 and TRBJ1-1; the D segment could be TRBD1, given 5 matching bases. Specimen: peripheral blood, collected in the third trimester of pregnancy. The CDR3 has the sequence CASSLGGGTEAFF. The nucleotide sequence is given as TGTGCCAGCAGTTTGGGGGGTGGCACTGAAGCTTTCTTT.